The 6 T cell receptor beta chains below all came from one sample that was sequenced in a study of shared clonotypes between healthy human individuals. TCRdb keeps only in-frame clones here, not all; method: immunoSEQ multiplex PCR. The data contain about 560,000 clones, around three quarters of them seen just once; the ten biggest clones take up 9.5% to 15%. Sequencing was carried out using PBMCs. Every receptor here comes from a woman aged 40 to 50 in good health. Some clones in this sample may be carry-over from other donors' samples.

The genes are TRBV28 and TRBJ1-3, with a possible D match to TRBD1 (5 bases). CDR1 is MDHEN, CDR2 SYDVKM, per germline. V lost 7 bases, J lost 5 bases, and 12 bases lay in between. The CDR3 loop spans 13 amino acids. CDR3 amino acids: CASTGTDRNTIYF. For the CDR3, the DNA is TGTGCCAGCACGGGGACTGATCGAAACACCATATATTTT.

The chain links TRBV18 to TRBJ2-4; D is unresolved. V was cut by 5 bases and J by 1 base, with 6 bases left in between. CDR1 KGHSH and CDR2 LQKENI come from the germline V gene. This CDR3 has 13 residues. CDR3 nucleotide sequence: TGTGCCAGCTCATCTGGGGCCAAAAACATTCAGTACTTC. It is translated as CASSSGAKNIQYF.

The CDR3 sequence is CASSKICWGTDSYEQYF. CDR3 DNA: TGTGCCAGCAGCAAAATCTGTTGGGGGACTGACTCCTACGAGCAGTACTTC. This chain links TRBV21-1 with TRBJ2-7; no DNA check was done on the table's D call, TRBD2. TRBV21-1 is termed a pseudogene. The CDR3 has 17 residues.

The chain recombines TRBV29-1 with TRBJ2-3; possible D gene TRBD2, 5 bases. CDR3 length: 14 amino acids. From germline, CDR1 is SQVTM and CDR2 ANQGSEA. Trimming left V 0 bases short and J 3 bases short, with 10 bases between. Here the CDR3 reads CSVEDPTKTDTQYF. CDR3 DNA: TGCAGCGTTGAAGATCCGACTAAAACAGATACGCAGTATTTT.

CDR3: CASSASGTHNEQFF. DNA for the CDR3: TGTGCCAGCAGCGCTAGCGGAACCCACAATGAGCAGTTCTTC. V gene TRBV9 combines with J gene TRBJ2-1; 7 bases are shared with TRBD2. Germline CDR1 is SGDLS and CDR2 is YYNGEE. The V segment lost 3 bases and the J segment 5 bases; nucleotides outside the gene matches: 5. CDR3 size: 14 residues.

This chain links TRBV7-2 with TRBJ2-3; TRBD2 is a possible D gene (5 bases). V was pared by 5 bases and J by 0 bases, with 15 bases between. Germline-derived CDR1 and CDR2 are SGHTA and FQGNSA. The CDR3 runs 16 residues. CDR3 residues: CASSLRRGVSTDTQYF. The CDR3 DNA follows: TGTGCCAGCAGCCTCCGTCGGGGTGTTAGCACAGATACGCAGTATTTT.